The source of this T cell receptor (beta chain) is a study of CD8+ T cells in alopecia areata. Study-wide context: Patients in the treated group were given tofacitinib by mouth, 5 to 10 mg twice a day.

In regard to this clone: The sample holds other DNA sequences that translate to the same CDR3.

Following RNA extraction, reverse transcription yielded cDNA that acted as the sequencing template. The table came from immunoSEQ multiplex PCR; TCRdb's copy has only in-frame clones and leaves some out. The sample lists 150,000 to 190,000 clones, about 53% occurring once. V was trimmed by 1 base and J by 5 bases, leaving 8 bases between them. The germline V gene has CDR1 GTSNPN and CDR2 SVGIG (reference sequence). The CDR3 sequence is 12 residues long. The origin of this receptor is a human donor with alopecia areata. This specimen was CD8+ T cells sorted from blood, taken at week 0. The chain couples TRBV30 to TRBJ1-1; possibly TRBD1 for D (5 bases). The CDR3 coding sequence is TGTGCCTGGAGTGCGGGGGGGACTGAAGCTTTCTTT. Translating gives CAWSAGGTEAFF.